The present TCR beta chain was sequenced within a study of T-cell memory formation after mild COVID-19. Across the study: For the most part, TCR clusters were specific to one donor. Study results and limitations: Certain responding clones were present in pre-infection memory, suggesting participation of cross-reactive memory.

MiXCR, run by TCRdb on the 5' RACE reads, gives a single entry per CDR3 protein. This sample yields around 130,000 distinct CDR3 sequences, of which around a sixth are seen a single time; 11% to 15% belongs to the top ten. This clonotype was detected a few times. What it binds is unknown. V shed 6 bases, J shed 5 bases, and the junction held 17 bases outside the gene matches. CDR1 is DFQATT and CDR2 is SNEGSKA in the germline V gene (reference sequence). The CDR3 totals 16 residues. The rearrangement joins TRBV20-1 to TRBJ2-7; TRBD2 matches 9 bases. The TCR originated in an adult woman who had mild COVID-19 (a few samples of this study predate the infection). Cell type and time point are not known. The sample consisted of PBMCs or a T cell subset sorted from them (not recorded which). CDR3 in DNA: TGCAGTGCCCGCGGTAGCGGGAGAATCTATTCCCACGAGCAGTACTTC. Its translation is CSARGSGRIYSHEQYF.